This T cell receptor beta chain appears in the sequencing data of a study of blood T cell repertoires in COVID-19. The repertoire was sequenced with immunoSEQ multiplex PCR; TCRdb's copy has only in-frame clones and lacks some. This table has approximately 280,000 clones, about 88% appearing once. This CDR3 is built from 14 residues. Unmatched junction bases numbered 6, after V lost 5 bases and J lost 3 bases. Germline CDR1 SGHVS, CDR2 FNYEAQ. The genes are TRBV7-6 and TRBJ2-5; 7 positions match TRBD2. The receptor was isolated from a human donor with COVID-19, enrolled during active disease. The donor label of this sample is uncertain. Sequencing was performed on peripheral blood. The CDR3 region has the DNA TGTGCCAGCAGCCCAACCGGGACTAAAGAGACCCAGTACTTC. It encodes CASSPTGTKETQYF.